This T cell receptor (beta chain) derives from a study of blood T cell repertoires in COVID-19. Study-wide context: In each case, the material was cDNA or gDNA derived from T cells, B-cell-depleted T cells, or PBMCs.

Generated by immunoSEQ multiplex PCR, the TCRdb table keeps only in-frame clones and is missing some. Of roughly 110,000 clones listed, 75% to 85% are singletons. Trimming shortened V by 0 bases and J by 7 bases, and 10 bases separated the two germline ends. Germline-derived CDR1 and CDR2 are LNHNV and YYDKDF (reference sequence). The CDR3 runs 13 residues. This TCR was sampled from a man aged 65 to 79 with acute or convalescent COVID-19. This chain joins TRBV15 and TRBJ2-7, with D unresolved. Sequencing was carried out using peripheral blood. CDR3 sequence: CATSRDWLGEQYF. The CDR3 DNA is TGTGCCACCAGCAGAGATTGGCTCGGGGAGCAGTACTTC.